Listed below are T cell receptor beta chains from one sample, sequenced in a study of cytomegalovirus exposure and HLA in healthy donors. Assay used: immunoSEQ multiplex PCR; TCRdb lists only in-frame clones, some missing. The sample has about 120,000 clones, roughly four fifths seen once. Material for sequencing was PBMCs. Every receptor here comes from a woman in her thirties or forties in good health and CMV-seropositive. CDR3s include the opening cysteine and the closing phenylalanine or tryptophan. D genes are given only for firm matches. Where a row states a size, it is once, few, many or the class of an expanded clone; other rows omit it.

>NA|TRBV5-6|NA|15|TRBJ1-2
TGTGCCAGCAGCTTCGATCGACACCGATCCTATGGCTACACCTTC
CASSFDRHRSYGYTF
>NA|TRBV4-3|NA|16|TRBJ1-6
TGCGCCAGCAGCCAAGAACAGAGCTCCTATAATTCACCCCTCCACTTT
CASSQEQSSYNSPLHF
>few|TRBV30|NA|13|TRBJ1-2
TGTGCCTGGAACCGGGATTCCCCGGGGGGCTACACCTTC
CAWNRDSPGGYTF
>few|TRBV6-5|TRBD2|14|TRBJ2-5
TGTGCCAGCAGTGCGGGACTAGCTGTCGAGACCCAGTACTTC
CASSAGLAVETQYF
>NA|TRBV10-2|TRBD2|15|TRBJ2-1
TGCGCCAGCACCATGGGGCTAGCGGGGGTGAATGAGCAGTTCTTC
CASTMGLAGVNEQFF
>few|TRBV19|TRBD2|15|TRBJ2-1
TGTGCCAGTAGTATAGTAGCGGGAGATACCCATGAGCAGTTCTTC
CASSIVAGDTHEQFF
>NA|TRBV4-3|NA|15|TRBJ2-7
TGCGCCAGCAGCCAAGACAGGGCGGGATCCTACGAGCAGTACTTC
CASSQDRAGSYEQYF
>NA|TRBV7-8|NA|14|TRBJ2-7
TGTGCCAGCAGCTTAACGCCTAGCTCGTACGAGCAGTACTTC
CASSLTPSSYEQYF
>NA|TRBV5-1|TRBD2|17|TRBJ2-5
TGCGCCAGCAGCTTGGCCCGACTAGCGGGCCTCCAAGAGACCCAGTACTTC
CASSLARLAGLQETQYF
>once|TRBV29-1|NA|13|TRBJ2-4
TGCAGCGCCCCGACGGACATCAAAAACATTCAGTACTTC
CSAPTDIKNIQYF
>NA|TRBV7-2|TRBD1|14|TRBJ2-7
TGTGCCAGCAGCCCGTGGACAGGGGCAGCCGAGCAGTACTTC
CASSPWTGAAEQYF
>once|TRBV4-3|NA|15|TRBJ1-3
TGCGCCAGCAGCCAAGACTGGAGGTCTGGAAACACCATATATTTT
CASSQDWRSGNTIYF
>NA|TRBV21-1|NA|16|TRBJ1-2
TGTGCCAGCAGCAGAGGAAGACAGGCTCAAGGCAATGGCTACACCTTC
CASSRGRQAQGNGYTF
>NA|TRBV6-1|NA|12|TRBJ1-4
TGTGCCAGCAGCACAACTAATGAAAAACTGTTTTTT
CASSTTNEKLFF
>few|TRBV25-1|TRBD1|13|TRBJ1-1
TGTGCCAGCAGTGGGCAGGGGGACACTGAAGCTTTCTTT
CASSGQGDTEAFF
>NA|TRBV4-1|TRBD1|14|TRBJ2-7
TGCGCCAGCAGCAGCCGGGACAGGGGTTACGAGCAGTACTTC
CASSSRDRGYEQYF
>few|TRBV28|NA|13|TRBJ2-1
TGTGCCAGCAGTTTTGCAAATAGTTATGAGCAGTTCTTC
CASSFANSYEQFF
>NA|TRBV6-5|NA|13|TRBJ1-1
TGTGCCAGCAGTTTCTTGGCGGCGAGTGAAGCTTTCTTT
CASSFLAASEAFF
>NA|TRBV19|TRBD1|14|TRBJ2-7
TGTGCCAGTAGGGGGACAGGGACCAACTACGAGCAGTACTTC
CASRGTGTNYEQYF
>NA|TRBV30|NA|14|TRBJ2-5
TGTGCCTGGAGTAACCCTAGCTTGGTCGAGACCCAGTACTTC
CAWSNPSLVETQYF
>NA|TRBV25-1|NA|13|TRBJ1-2
TGTGCCAGCGGGAGGGAGCTTGACTATGGCTACACCTTC
CASGRELDYGYTF
>NA|TRBV4-3|TRBD2|17|TRBJ2-1
TGCGCCAGCAGCCAAGAATGGTCGACTAGCGGGGCTAATGAGCAGTTCTTC
CASSQEWSTSGANEQFF
>NA|TRBV9|TRBD1|14|TRBJ1-1
TGTGCCAGCAGCGTGGCCGACAGGGAGGCTGAAGCTTTCTTT
CASSVADREAEAFF
>NA|TRBV25-1|NA|12|TRBJ2-1
TGTGCCAGCAGGACAGTTTACAATGAGCAGTTCTTC
CASRTVYNEQFF
>NA|TRBV19|TRBD2|15|TRBJ2-1
TGTGCCAGCAGAACTAGCGGGAGTAGGTACAATGAGCAGTTCTTC
CASRTSGSRYNEQFF
>NA|TRBV30|NA|13|TRBJ1-1
TGTGCCTGGAGTGTAGGGAGGGTTCCTGATTCTTTCTTT
CAWSVGRVPDSFF
>NA|TRBV19|TRBD2|15|TRBJ2-1
TGTGCCAGTGGACCTTTAGCGGGCCAAAACAATGAGCAGTTCTTC
CASGPLAGQNNEQFF
>NA|TRBV27|NA|13|TRBJ2-1
TGTGCCAGCAGTTTATGGGCCAACAATGAGCAGTTCTTC
CASSLWANNEQFF
>NA|TRBV4-3|NA|15|TRBJ2-7
TGCGCCAGCAGCCAAGATAGGGCAGGGTTCTACGAGCAGTACTTC
CASSQDRAGFYEQYF
>NA|TRBV30|NA|14|TRBJ1-3
TGTGCCTGGAGGCTCAGGGACTCTGGAAACACCATATATTTT
CAWRLRDSGNTIYF
>NA|TRBV7-2|TRBD2|16|TRBJ2-5
TGTGCCAGCAGCCCGAACGCCCGGGGGGTTCAAGAGACCCAGTACTTC
CASSPNARGVQETQYF
>few|TRBV19|NA|15|TRBJ1-2
TGTGCCAGTAGTATCACCCAGGGGCTTCGCTATGGCTACACCTTC
CASSITQGLRYGYTF
>NA|TRBV10-1|NA|18|TRBJ2-3
TGCGCCAGCAGTAAATCCCCCGTCTGGGGGCCCACTACAGATACGCAGTATTTT
CASSKSPVWGPTTDTQYF
>NA|TRBV5-6|TRBD1|15|TRBJ2-7
TGTGCCAGCAGCCCCTGGACAGGGGATCGATACGAGCAGTACTTC
CASSPWTGDRYEQYF
>NA|TRBV5-4|NA|12|TRBJ1-2
TGTGCCAGCAGCTTGCCAGGGTTAGGCTACACCTTC
CASSLPGLGYTF
>NA|TRBV19|TRBD1|16|TRBJ2-7
TGTGCCAGTAGTAGATGGACAGGGGACCATTCCTACGAGCAGTACTTC
CASSRWTGDHSYEQYF
>NA|TRBV28|NA|15|TRBJ2-2
TGTGCCAGTTTCTCGGCGAGGGCCTACACCGGGGAGCTGTTTTTT
CASFSARAYTGELFF
>once|TRBV28|NA|16|TRBJ1-1
TGTGCCAGCCGCAGACCAGGGATGGTGGTGAGCACTGAAGCTTTCTTT
CASRRPGMVVSTEAFF
>NA|TRBV27|TRBD2|14|TRBJ2-7
TGTGCCAGCAGTTTTACTAGCGGGGTCCGCGAGCAGTACTTC
CASSFTSGVREQYF
>NA|TRBV18|TRBD2|13|TRBJ2-7
TGTGCCAGCTCTCCGACTAGCAGGTACGAGCAGTACTTC
CASSPTSRYEQYF
>NA|TRBV5-1|TRBD2|15|TRBJ2-1
TGCGCGAGCAGTCGGGACTACCGCTCCTACAATGAGCAGTTCTTC
CASSRDYRSYNEQFF
>NA|TRBV7-9|NA|14|TRBJ2-5
TGTGCCAGCAGCTCACGGACAGCGGTGGAGACCCAGTACTTC
CASSSRTAVETQYF
>NA|TRBV6-4|TRBD2|15|TRBJ2-1
TGTGCCAGCAGTGCCCTAGCGGGAGGGCCGTATGAGCAGTTCTTC
CASSALAGGPYEQFF
>NA|TRBV5-1|TRBD1|18|TRBJ2-5
TGCGCCAGCAGCTCGTCCCGGGACAGGGAAGAGGGCCAAGAGACCCAGTACTTC
CASSSSRDREEGQETQYF
>NA|TRBV7-9|TRBD1|15|TRBJ1-1
TGTGCCAGCAGCTGGACAGGGGGGGAGCGGTCTGAAGCTTTCTTT
CASSWTGGERSEAFF
>NA|TRBV30|TRBD1|15|TRBJ1-2
TGTGCCTGGGGTGGACCGGGACAGGGAAACTATGGCTACACCTTC
CAWGGPGQGNYGYTF
>NA|TRBV4-3|TRBD1|15|TRBJ1-1
TGCGCCAGCAGCCCCCAAGACAGGGGTGGGACTGAAGCTTTCTTT
CASSPQDRGGTEAFF
>NA|TRBV5-1|NA|12|TRBJ1-1
TGCGCCAGCGGCCGAGCGGGGCTTGAAGCTTTCTTT
CASGRAGLEAFF
>NA|TRBV28|NA|13|TRBJ1-2
TGTGCCAGCAGTTTCCCTGGGGGGGGGCGCTACACCTTC
CASSFPGGGRYTF
>NA|TRBV9|NA|14|TRBJ2-7
TGTGCCAGCAGCGTGATAGGGGAATCCTACGAGCAGTACTTC
CASSVIGESYEQYF
>NA|TRBV30|TRBD2|13|TRBJ2-7
TGTGCCTGGGCGGCGGGAGGGACCTACGAGCAGTACTTC
CAWAAGGTYEQYF
>once|TRBV27|NA|16|TRBJ2-5
TGTGCCAGCAGTTTTTCCTGGGTGGCTAGCCAAGAGACCCAGTACTTC
CASSFSWVASQETQYF
>once|TRBV4-1|TRBD2|15|TRBJ2-1
TGCGCCAGCAGCTTCCGGGGCGGGGGTCTCAATGAGCAGTTCTTC
CASSFRGGGLNEQFF
>NA|TRBV5-4|NA|13|TRBJ1-1
TGTGCCAGCAGACTCGACAGGAGCACTGAAGCTTTCTTT
CASRLDRSTEAFF
>NA|TRBV6-5|NA|15|TRBJ1-1
TGTGCCAGCAGTTACTCTGCGGGTTCGAACACTGAAGCTTTCTTT
CASSYSAGSNTEAFF